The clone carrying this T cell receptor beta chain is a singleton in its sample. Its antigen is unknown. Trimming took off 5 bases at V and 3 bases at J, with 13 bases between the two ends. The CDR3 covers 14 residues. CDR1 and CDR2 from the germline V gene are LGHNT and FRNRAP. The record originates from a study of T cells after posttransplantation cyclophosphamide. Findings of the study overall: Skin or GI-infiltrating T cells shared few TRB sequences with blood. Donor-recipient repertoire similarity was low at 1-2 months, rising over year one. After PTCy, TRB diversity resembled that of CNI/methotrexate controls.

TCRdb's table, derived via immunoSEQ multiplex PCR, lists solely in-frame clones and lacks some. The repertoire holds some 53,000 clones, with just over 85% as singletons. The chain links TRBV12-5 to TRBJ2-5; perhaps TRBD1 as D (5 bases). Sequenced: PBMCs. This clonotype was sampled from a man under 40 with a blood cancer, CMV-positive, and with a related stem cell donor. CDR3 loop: CASGPRQIKETQYF. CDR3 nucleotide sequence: TGTGCTAGTGGTCCTCGACAGATTAAAGAGACCCAGTACTTC. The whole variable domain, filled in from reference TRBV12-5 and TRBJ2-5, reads DARVTQTPRHKVTEMGQEVTMRCQPILGHNTVFWYRQTMMQGLELLAYFRNRAPLDDSGMPKDRFSAEMPDATLATLKIQPSEPRDSAVYFCASGPRQIKETQYFGPGTRLLVL.